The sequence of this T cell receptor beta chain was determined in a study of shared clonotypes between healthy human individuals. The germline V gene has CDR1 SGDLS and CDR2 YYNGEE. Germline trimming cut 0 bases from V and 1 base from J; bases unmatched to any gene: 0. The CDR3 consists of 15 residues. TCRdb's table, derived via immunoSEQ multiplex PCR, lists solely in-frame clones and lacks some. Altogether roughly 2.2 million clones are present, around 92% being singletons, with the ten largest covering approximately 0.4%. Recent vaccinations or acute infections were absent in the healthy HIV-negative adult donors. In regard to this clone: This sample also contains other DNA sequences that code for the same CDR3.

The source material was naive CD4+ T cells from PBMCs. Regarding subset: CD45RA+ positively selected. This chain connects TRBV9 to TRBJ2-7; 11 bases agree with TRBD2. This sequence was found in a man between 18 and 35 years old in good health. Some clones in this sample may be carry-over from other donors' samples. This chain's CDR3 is CASSVGLAGSYEQYF. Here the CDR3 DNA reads TGTGCCAGCAGCGTAGGACTAGCGGGGTCCTACGAGCAGTACTTC.